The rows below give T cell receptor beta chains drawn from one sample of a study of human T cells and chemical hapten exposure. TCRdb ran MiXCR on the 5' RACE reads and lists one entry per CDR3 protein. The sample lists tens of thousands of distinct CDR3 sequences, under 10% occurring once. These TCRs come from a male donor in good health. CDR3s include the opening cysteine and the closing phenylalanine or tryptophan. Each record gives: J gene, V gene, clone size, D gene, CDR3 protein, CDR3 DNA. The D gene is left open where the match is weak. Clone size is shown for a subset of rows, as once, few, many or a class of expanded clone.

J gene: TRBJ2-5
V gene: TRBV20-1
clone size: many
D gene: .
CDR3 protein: CSARDFRGLQETQYF
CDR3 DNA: TGCAGTGCTAGAGATTTCCGGGGGCTCCAGGAGACCCAGTACTTC

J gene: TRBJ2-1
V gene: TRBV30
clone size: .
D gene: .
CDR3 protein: CAWSGTTYNEQFF
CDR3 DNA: TGTGCCTGGAGTGGTACCACCTACAATGAGCAGTTCTTC

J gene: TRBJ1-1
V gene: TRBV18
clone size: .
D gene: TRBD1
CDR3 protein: CASSPGQGAIHTEAFF
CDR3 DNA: TGTGCCAGCTCACCGGGACAGGGGGCTATTCACACTGAAGCTTTCTTT

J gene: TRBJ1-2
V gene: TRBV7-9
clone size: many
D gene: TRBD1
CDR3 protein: CASSLDLTGDTF
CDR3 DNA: TGTGCCAGCAGCTTAGATTTGACAGGGGACACCTTC

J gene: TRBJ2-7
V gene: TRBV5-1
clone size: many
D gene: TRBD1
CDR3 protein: CASSLRDRDHEQYF
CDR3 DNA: TGCGCCAGCAGCTTGAGGGACAGGGACCACGAGCAGTACTTC

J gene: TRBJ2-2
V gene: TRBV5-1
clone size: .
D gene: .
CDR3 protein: CASSLDLSTGELFF
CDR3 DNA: TGCGCCAGCAGCTTGGATCTATCCACCGGGGAGCTGTTTTTT

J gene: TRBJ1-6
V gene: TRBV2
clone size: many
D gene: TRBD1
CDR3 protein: CASSERAGGRSPLHF
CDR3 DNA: TGTGCCAGCAGTGAACGGGCAGGGGGACGGTCACCCCTCCACTTT

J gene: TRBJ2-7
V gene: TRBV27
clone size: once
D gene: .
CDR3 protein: CAIGQYYEQYF
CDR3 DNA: TGTGCCATCGGACAGTACTACGAGCAGTACTTC

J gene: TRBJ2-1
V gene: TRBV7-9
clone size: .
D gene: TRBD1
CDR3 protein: CASSPADSGQGPDNEKFF
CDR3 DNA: TGTGCCAGCAGCCCAGCCGATTCGGGACAGGGACCCGACAATGAGAAGTTCTTC

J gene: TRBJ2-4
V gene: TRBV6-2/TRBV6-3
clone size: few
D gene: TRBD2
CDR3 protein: CASTSGVHPYF
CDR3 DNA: TGTGCCAGCACTAGCGGGGTCCACCCGTACTTC

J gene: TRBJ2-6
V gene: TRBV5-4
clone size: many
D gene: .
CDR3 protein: CASSPDTTILDVLTF
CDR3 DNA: TGTGCCAGCAGCCCGGACACGACGATCTTGGACGTCCTGACTTTC

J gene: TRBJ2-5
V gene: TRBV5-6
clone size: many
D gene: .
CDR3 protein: CASSYSGDGTQETQYF
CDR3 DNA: TGTGCCAGCAGCTACTCAGGGGACGGGACTCAAGAGACCCAGTACTTC

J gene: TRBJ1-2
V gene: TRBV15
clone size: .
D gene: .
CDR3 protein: CATSSRDTYGYTF
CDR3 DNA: TGTGCCACCAGCAGCCGGGACACCTATGGCTACACCTTC

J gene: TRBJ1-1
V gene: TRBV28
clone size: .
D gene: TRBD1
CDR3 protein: CASSRGLGYTEAFF
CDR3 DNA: TGTGCCAGCAGCAGGGGGCTTGGGTACACTGAAGCTTTCTTT

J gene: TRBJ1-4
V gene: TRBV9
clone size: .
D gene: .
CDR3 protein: CASSADPGASTNEKLFF
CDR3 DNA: TGTGCCAGCAGCGCAGACCCAGGGGCCTCAACTAATGAAAAACTGTTTTTT

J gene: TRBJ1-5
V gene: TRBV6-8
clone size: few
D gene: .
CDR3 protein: CATLTPQHF
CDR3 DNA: TGTGCCACATTGACGCCCCAGCATTTT

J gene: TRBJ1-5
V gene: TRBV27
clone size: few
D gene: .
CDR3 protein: CASSFKGSPGQPQHF
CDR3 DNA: TGTGCCAGCAGTTTCAAGGGTAGCCCGGGCCAGCCCCAGCATTTT

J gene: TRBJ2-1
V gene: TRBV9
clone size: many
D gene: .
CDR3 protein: CASSVGSGLLDEQFF
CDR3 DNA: TGTGCCAGCAGCGTAGGGTCGGGTCTTCTGGATGAGCAGTTCTTC

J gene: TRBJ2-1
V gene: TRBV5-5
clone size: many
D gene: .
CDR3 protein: CASSLAGLANEQFF
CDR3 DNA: TGTGCCAGCAGCTTGGCGGGCCTAGCGAATGAGCAGTTCTTC